This T cell receptor (beta chain) was sequenced during a study of beta chain features in type 1 diabetes. Study details: The study found patients and healthy donors alike in age, gender and cell yields.

This CDR3 is 15 amino acids long. Per the germline V gene, CDR1 is SEHNR and CDR2 is FQNEAQ (reference sequence). With 0 bases removed from V and 7 bases from J, the gap between germline ends came to 13 bases. TCRB transcripts that were expressed got sequenced, as all of the isolated RNA had been reverse transcribed. TCRdb keeps only in-frame clones here, not all; method: immunoSEQ multiplex PCR. The sample consists of hundreds of thousands of clones, 30% of them appearing once. This clone has only a few counts. The chain combines TRBV7-9 with TRBJ2-4, with a tentative D call TRBD2 (5 bases). The source material was naive CD4+ T cells from blood. The TCR originated in a man between 18 and 35 years old in good health. The CDR3 nucleotides read TGTGCCAGCAGCTTAGCGCTCCCGTCGGGGAACATTCAGTACTTC. It codes for CASSLALPSGNIQYF.